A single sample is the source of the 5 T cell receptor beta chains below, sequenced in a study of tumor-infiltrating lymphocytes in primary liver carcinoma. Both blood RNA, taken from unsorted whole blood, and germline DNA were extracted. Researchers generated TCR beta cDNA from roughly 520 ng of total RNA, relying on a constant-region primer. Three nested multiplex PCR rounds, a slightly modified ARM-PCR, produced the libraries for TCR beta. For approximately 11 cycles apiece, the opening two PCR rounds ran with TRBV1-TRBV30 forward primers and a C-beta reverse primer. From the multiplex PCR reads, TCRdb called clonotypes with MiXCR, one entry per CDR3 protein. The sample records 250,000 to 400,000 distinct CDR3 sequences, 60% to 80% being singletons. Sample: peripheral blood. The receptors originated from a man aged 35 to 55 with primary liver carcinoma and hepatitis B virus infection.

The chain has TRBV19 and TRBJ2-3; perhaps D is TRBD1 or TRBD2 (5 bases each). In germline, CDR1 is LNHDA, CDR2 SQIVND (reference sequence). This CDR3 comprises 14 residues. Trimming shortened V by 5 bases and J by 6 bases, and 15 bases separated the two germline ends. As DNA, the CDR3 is TGTGCCAGTAGTTCCGGGACCAAGACCGATACGCAGTATTTT. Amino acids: CASSSGTKTDTQYF.

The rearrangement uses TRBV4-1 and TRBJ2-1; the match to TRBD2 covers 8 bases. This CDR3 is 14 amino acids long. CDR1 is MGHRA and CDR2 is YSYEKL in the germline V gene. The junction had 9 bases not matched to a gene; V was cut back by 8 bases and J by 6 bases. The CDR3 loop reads CASGRPGGGNEQFF. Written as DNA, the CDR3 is TGCGCCAGCGGTAGACCGGGAGGGGGCAATGAGCAGTTCTTC.

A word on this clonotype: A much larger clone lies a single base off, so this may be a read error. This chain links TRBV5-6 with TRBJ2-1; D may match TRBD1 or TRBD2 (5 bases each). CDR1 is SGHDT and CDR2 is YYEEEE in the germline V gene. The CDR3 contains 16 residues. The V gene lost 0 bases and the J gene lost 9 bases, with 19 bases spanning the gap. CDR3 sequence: CASSLAGIGDTGEQFF. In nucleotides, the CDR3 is TGTGCCAGCAGCTTGGCGGGAATAGGGGATACGGGTGAGCAGTTCTTC. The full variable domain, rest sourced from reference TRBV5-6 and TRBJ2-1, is DAGVTQSPTHLIKTRGQQVTLRCSPKSGHDTVSWYQQALGQGPQFIFQYYEEEERQRGNFPDRFSGHQFPNYSSELNVNALLLGDSALYLCASSLAGIGDTGEQFFGPGTRLTVL.

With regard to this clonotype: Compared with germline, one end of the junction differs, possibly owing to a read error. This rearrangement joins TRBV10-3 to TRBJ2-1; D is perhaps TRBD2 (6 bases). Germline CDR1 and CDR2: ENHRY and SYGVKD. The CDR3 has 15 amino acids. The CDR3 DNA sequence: TGTGCCATCACCGAGAGACTAGTGGGAGAAAATGAGCGGTTCTTC. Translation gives CAITERLVGENERFF.

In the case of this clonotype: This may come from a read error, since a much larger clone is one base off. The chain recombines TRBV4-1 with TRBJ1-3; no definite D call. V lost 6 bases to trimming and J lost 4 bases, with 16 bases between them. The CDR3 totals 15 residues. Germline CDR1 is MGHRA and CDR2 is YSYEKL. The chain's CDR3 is CASRDRIGSGNTIYF. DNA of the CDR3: TGCGCCAGCAGGGATAGAATAGGGTCAGGAAACACCATATATTTT.